A single sample gave rise to the 7 T cell receptor beta chains below, sequenced in a study of T-cell memory formation after mild COVID-19. MiXCR, run by TCRdb on the 5' RACE reads, gives a single entry per CDR3 protein. Among some 290,000 distinct CDR3 sequences, about 17% were seen once, and the ten largest hold approximately 25%. The specimen sequenced was PBMCs or a T cell subset sorted from them (not recorded which). The origin of the receptors is a man between 18 and 29 years old who had mild COVID-19 (a few samples of this study predate the infection). Cell type and time point are not known.

This clonotype was picked up a small number of times. The DNA for the CDR3 is TGTGCCAGCAGCCAAGACTTAGCCTACGAGCAGTACTTC. Its protein product is CASSQDLAYEQYF. This chain joins TRBV4-2 and TRBJ2-7, with D hard to call. The V end lost 0 bases, the J end lost 2 bases, and 5 bases lay between the germline ends. The CDR3 spans 13 residues. CDR1 is LGHNA and CDR2 is YNFKEQ in the germline V gene.

This chain connects TRBV6-1 to TRBJ2-1, with TRBD2 matching over 9 bases. The V and J ends lost 4 bases and 3 bases, in that order; junction bases with no gene match: 1. The CDR3 is 14 residues long. From germline, CDR1 is MNHNS and CDR2 SASEGT. This CDR3 is CASSGLADYNEQFF. CDR3 DNA sequence: TGTGCCAGCAGTGGACTAGCGGACTACAATGAGCAGTTCTTC.

The gene calls are TRBV6-5 and TRBJ2-3, with D possibly TRBD2 on 5 matching bases. V was shortened by 7 bases and J by 1 base, with 9 bases between the two germline ends. Germline V gene lookup returns CDR1 MNHEY and CDR2 SVGAGI. The CDR3 consists of 13 residues. Here the CDR3 reads CASNSAGTDTQYF. In nucleotides, the CDR3 is TGTGCCAGCAATTCAGCGGGCACAGATACGCAGTATTTT.

This clonotype was picked up a small number of times. J is TRBJ1-1 and V is TRBV5-5; possibly TRBD1 for D (6 bases). CDR3 length: 15 residues. CDR1 and CDR2 (germline): SGHKS, YYEKEE (reference sequence). Trimming cost V 0 bases and J 5 bases, with 14 bases left between them. The CDR3 DNA reads as TGTGCCAGCAGCTTGGTCCTGGGGGCCTGGACTGAAGCTTTCTTT. Translation: CASSLVLGAWTEAFF. Variable domain in full (rest from reference TRBV5-5 and TRBJ1-1): DAGVTQSPTHLIKTRGQQVTLRCSPISGHKSVSWYQQVLGQGPQFIFQYYEKEERGRGNFPDRFSARQFPNYSSELNVNALLLGDSALYLCASSLVLGAWTEAFFGQGTRLTVV.

The CDR3: CASRGQIDNSPLHF. CDR3 in DNA: TGTGCCAGCAGAGGACAGATCGATAATTCACCCCTCCACTTT. This sequence joins TRBV6-5 and TRBJ1-6; perhaps TRBD1 as D (6 bases). The CDR3 spans 14 residues. Trimming cost V 6 bases and J 5 bases, with 11 bases left between them. Germline values: CDR1 MNHEY, CDR2 SVGAGI.

This clonotype was counted between two and nine times. The gene calls are TRBV7-2 and TRBJ1-1; D is unresolved. Trimming left V 3 bases short and J 2 bases short, with 13 bases between. The CDR3 is 15 residues long. Germline V lookup: CDR1 SGHTA, CDR2 FQGNSA. CDR3 sequence (DNA): TGTGCCAGCAGCTTCCTTACGACGGGAAACACTGAAGCTTTCTTT. It yields the protein CASSFLTTGNTEAFF.

This clonotype was seen a handful of times. V usage is TRBV19 and J usage is TRBJ1-2, with 9 bases fitting TRBD1. Germline V gene lookup returns CDR1 LNHDA and CDR2 SQIVND (reference sequence). Germline trimming cut 9 bases from V and 6 bases from J; bases unmatched to any gene: 17. CDR3 length: 16 amino acids. CDR3: CASLRQPGQGVHGYTF. CDR3 sequence (DNA): TGTGCCAGCCTTCGACAGCCGGGACAGGGTGTCCATGGCTACACCTTC.